This TCR beta chain was documented in a study of early T cells in non-severe SARS-CoV-2 infection. TCRdb reprocessed the 5' RACE reads via MiXCR and lists one record per CDR3 protein. This table holds tens of thousands of distinct CDR3 sequences, 5.9% found once. This CDR3 region has 17 residues. The V segment lost 0 bases and the J segment 2 bases; nucleotides outside the gene matches: 4. Germline V gene lookup returns CDR1 LNHDA and CDR2 SQIVND (reference sequence). Ten or more counts support this clonotype. The sequence was collected from an adult who was a healthcare worker with PCR-confirmed SARS-CoV-2 infection or an uninfected control (not recorded which). The sequenced sample was whole blood. J is TRBJ2-1 and V is TRBV19; TRBD2 matches at 10 bases. CDR3: CASSIDATSGTYNEQFF. For the CDR3, the DNA is TGTGCCAGTAGTATAGATGCCACTAGCGGGACCTACAATGAGCAGTTCTTC.